A single sample is the source of the 8 T cell receptor beta chains below, sequenced in a study of blood T cell repertoires in COVID-19 (dated by TCRdb to the early 2020s). Receptor amplification or capture employed the immunoSEQ multiplex PCR assay. Drawn from immuneACCESS, this table holds only the in-frame rearrangements with V and J called that TCRdb kept. Clones are partly lost; checked studies trace under half to an unresolved V gene and leave the rest unexplained. This sample gives about 250,000 clones in total; over 70% of them show up just once. Of the sample, 27% falls within the top ten clones. Input material: peripheral blood. The receptors come from a man in his forties with acute or convalescent COVID-19.

The V gene is TRBV4-3, the J gene TRBJ2-3, with D possibly TRBD2 on 6 matching bases. The CDR3 sequence is 15 residues long. The germline gives CDR1 LGHNA, CDR2 YSLEER. V gave up 4 bases and J gave up 0 bases, with 11 bases separating them. The CDR3 DNA sequence: TGCGCCAGCAGCCCCCGTGGGGGGAGCACAGATACGCAGTATTTT. Its protein product is CASSPRGGSTDTQYF.

The gene calls are TRBV3-1 (or the pseudogene TRBV3-2) and TRBJ2-1; D perhaps matches TRBD2 (5 bases). This CDR3 has 16 amino acids. The V end was cut by 0 bases, the J end by 4 bases, with 13 bases between. The germline V gene has CDR1 LGHDT and CDR2 YNNKEL (reference sequence). CDR3 bases: TGTGCCAGCAGCCAAGAACAGCGGAGCGCTTACAATGAGCAGTTCTTC. Translating it yields CASSQEQRSAYNEQFF.

This clone was counted a few times. This chain connects TRBV5-1 to TRBJ2-3, with 10 bases identical to TRBD2. The CDR3 totals 18 residues. CDR1 SGHRS and CDR2 YFSETQ come from the germline V gene. V shed 2 bases and J 5 bases; nucleotides not matched to a gene: 14. The CDR3 DNA reads TGCGCCAGCAGCTTTTTCTTCACCAGCGGGAGGGCTTTAGATACGCAGTATTTT. Translating gives CASSFFFTSGRALDTQYF. Combining the CDR3 with reference TRBV5-1 and TRBJ2-3 gives the whole variable domain KAGVTQTPRYLIKTRGQQVTLSCSPISGHRSVSWYQQTPGQGLQFLFEYFSETQRNKGNFPGRFSGRQFSNSRSEMNVSTLELGDSALYLCASSFFFTSGRALDTQYFGPGTRLTVL.

The chain uses TRBV5-1 and TRBJ1-1, with D perhaps TRBD1 (5 bases). Per germline, CDR1 SGHRS and CDR2 YFSETQ. V lost 4 bases and J lost 1, with 17 bases in between. The CDR3 sequence is 16 residues long. DNA for the CDR3: TGCGCCAGCAGCCTACGGTCAGGGTTAGAGAACACTGAAGCTTTCTTT. Translating gives CASSLRSGLENTEAFF.

The chain combines TRBV5-1 with TRBJ2-5, with a tentative D call TRBD1 (6 bases). V was cut by 2 bases and J by 4 bases, with 6 bases left in between. Germline values: CDR1 SGHRS, CDR2 YFSETQ. The CDR3 loop spans 12 amino acids. DNA of the CDR3: TGCGCCAGCAGCTTCAGGGGAGAGACCCAGTACTTC. This gives the protein CASSFRGETQYF. Drawing the rest from reference TRBV5-1 and TRBJ2-5, the complete variable domain is KAGVTQTPRYLIKTRGQQVTLSCSPISGHRSVSWYQQTPGQGLQFLFEYFSETQRNKGNFPGRFSGRQFSNSRSEMNVSTLELGDSALYLCASSFRGETQYFGPGTRLLVL.

The V gene is TRBV7-2, the J gene TRBJ1-2, with 12 bases lining up with TRBD1. The CDR3 has 16 residues. Germline V CDR1 and CDR2: SGHTA, FQGNSA. After removal of 5 bases from V and 7 bases from J, the junction contained 11 bases not matched to a gene. The CDR3 coding sequence is TGTGCCAGCAGCCCAGGGGGGACAGGGGGCCATGGTGGCTACACCTTC. Protein: CASSPGGTGGHGGYTF.

This clone appeared once. CDR3 nucleotides: TGTGCCAGCAGCTGGGGGGCGGGAGGCGGTTCGCAGTACTTC. Its translation is CASSWGAGGGSQYF. The chain recombines TRBV7-2 with TRBJ2-7; 8 bases match TRBD2. Germline CDR1 is SGHTA and CDR2 is FQGNSA. J lost 9 bases, V lost 4 bases, and 11 bases had no gene match. CDR3 length: 14 residues.

This sequence joins TRBV5-4 and TRBJ1-4; 7 bases agree with TRBD1. The CDR3 runs to 14 residues. Germline V gene lookup returns CDR1 SGHNT and CDR2 YYREEE (reference sequence). With 5 bases clipped from V and 4 bases from J, the junction kept 5 bases outside the gene matches. As DNA, the CDR3 is TGTGCCAGCAGTCTCGGGACAGTTAATGAAAAACTGTTTTTT. Protein sequence: CASSLGTVNEKLFF.